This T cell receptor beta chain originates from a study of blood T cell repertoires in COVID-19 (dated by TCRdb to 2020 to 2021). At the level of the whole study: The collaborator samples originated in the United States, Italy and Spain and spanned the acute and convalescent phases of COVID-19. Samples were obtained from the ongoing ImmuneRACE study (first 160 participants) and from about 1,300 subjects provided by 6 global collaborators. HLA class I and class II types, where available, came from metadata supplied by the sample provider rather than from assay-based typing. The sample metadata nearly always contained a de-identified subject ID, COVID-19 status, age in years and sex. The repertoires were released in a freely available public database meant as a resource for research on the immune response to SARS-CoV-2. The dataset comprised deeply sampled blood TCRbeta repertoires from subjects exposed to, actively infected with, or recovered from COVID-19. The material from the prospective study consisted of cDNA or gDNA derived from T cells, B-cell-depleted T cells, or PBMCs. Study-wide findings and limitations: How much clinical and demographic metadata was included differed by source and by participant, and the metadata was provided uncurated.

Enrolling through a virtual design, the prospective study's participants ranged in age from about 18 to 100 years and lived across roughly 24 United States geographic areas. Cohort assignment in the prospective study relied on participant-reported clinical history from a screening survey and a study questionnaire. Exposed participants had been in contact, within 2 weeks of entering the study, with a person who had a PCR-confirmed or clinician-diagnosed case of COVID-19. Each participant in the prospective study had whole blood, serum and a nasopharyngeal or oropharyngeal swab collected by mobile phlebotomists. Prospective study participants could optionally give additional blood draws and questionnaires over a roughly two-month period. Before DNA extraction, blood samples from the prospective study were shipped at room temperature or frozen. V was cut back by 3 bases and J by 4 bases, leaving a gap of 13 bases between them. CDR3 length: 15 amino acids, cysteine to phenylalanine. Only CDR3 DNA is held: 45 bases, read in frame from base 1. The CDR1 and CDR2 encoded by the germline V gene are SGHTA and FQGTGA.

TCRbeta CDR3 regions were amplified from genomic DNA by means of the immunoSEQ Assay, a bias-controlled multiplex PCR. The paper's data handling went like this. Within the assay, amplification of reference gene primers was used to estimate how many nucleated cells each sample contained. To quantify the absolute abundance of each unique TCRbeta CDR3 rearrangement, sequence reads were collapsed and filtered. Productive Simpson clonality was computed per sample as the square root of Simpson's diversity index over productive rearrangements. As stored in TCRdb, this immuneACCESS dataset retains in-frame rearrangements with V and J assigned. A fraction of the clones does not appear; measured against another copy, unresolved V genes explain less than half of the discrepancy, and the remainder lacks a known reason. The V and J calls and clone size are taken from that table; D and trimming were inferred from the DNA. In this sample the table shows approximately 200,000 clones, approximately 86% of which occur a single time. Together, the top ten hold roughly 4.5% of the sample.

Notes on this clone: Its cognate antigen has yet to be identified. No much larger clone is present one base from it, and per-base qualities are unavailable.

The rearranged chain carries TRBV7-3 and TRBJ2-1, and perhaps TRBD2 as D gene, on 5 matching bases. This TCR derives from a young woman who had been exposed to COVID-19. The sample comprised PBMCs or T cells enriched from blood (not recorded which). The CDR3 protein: CASSFSPDLYNEQFF. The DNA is TGTGCCAGCAGCTTCTCCCCGGACTTGTACAATGAGCAGTTCTTC.